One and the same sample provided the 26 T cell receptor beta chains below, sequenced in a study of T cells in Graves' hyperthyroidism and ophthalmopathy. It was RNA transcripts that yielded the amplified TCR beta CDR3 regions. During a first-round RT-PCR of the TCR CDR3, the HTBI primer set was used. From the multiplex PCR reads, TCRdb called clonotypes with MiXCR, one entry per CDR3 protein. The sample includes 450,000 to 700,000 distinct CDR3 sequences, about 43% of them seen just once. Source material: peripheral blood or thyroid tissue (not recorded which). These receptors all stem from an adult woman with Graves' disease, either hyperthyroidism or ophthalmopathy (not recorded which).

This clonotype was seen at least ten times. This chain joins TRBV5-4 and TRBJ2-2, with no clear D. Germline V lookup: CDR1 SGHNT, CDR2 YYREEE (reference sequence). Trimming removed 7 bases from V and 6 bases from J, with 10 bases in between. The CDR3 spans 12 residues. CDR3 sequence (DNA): TGTGCCAGCTCGGGTACGTCCGGGGAGCTGTTTTTT. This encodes CASSGTSGELFF.

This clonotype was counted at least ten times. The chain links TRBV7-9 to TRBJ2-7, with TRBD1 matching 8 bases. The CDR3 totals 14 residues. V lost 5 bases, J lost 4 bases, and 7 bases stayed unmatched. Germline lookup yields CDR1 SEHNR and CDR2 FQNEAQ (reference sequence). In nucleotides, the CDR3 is TGTGCCAGCAGCCCGGGACAGGATCCATACGAGCAGTACTTC. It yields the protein CASSPGQDPYEQYF.

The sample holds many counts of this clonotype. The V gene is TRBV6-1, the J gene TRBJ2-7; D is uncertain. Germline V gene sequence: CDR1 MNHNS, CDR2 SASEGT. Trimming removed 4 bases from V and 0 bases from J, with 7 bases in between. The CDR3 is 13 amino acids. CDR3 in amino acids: CASSALASYEQYF. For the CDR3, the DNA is TGTGCCAGCAGTGCTCTGGCCTCCTACGAGCAGTACTTC.

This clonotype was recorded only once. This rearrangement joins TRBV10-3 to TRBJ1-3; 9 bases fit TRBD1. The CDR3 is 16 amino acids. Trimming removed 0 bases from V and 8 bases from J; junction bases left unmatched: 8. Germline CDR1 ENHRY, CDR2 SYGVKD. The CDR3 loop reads CAISESGTGYGYTIYF. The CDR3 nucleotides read TGTGCCATCAGTGAGTCCGGGACAGGGTATGGCTACACCATATATTTT.

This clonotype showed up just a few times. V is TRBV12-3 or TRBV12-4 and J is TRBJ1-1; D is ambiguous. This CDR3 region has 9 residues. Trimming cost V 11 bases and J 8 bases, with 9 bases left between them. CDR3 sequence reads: CAHREEAFF. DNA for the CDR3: TGTGCCCACCGGGAAGAAGCTTTCTTT.

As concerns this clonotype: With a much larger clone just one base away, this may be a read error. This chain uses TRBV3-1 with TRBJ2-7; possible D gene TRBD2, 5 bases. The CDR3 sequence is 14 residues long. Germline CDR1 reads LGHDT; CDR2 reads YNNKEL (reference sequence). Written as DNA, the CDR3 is TGTGCCAGCAGCTACGCGGGTAGCTCCTGCGAGCAGTACTTC. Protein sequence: CASSYAGSSCEQYF.

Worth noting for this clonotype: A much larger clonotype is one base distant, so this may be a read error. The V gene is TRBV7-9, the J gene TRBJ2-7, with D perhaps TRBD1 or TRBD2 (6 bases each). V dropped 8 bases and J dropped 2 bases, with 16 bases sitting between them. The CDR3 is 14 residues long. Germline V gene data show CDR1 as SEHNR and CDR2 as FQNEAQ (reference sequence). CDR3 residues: CASRGTIGPYEQYF. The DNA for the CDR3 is TGTGCCAGCCGCGGGACAATAGGCCCCTACGAGCAGTACTTC.

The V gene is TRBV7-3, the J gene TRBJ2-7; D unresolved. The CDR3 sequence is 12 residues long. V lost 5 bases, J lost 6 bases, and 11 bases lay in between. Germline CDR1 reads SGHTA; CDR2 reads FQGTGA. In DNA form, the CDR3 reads TGTGCCAGCAGCAAAGACGAGCTCGAGCAGTACTTC. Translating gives CASSKDELEQYF. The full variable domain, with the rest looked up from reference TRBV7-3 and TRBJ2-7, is GAGVSQTPSNKVTEKGKYVELRCDPISGHTALYWYRQSLGQGPEFLIYFQGTGAADDSGLPNDRFFAVRPEGSVSTLKIQRTERGDSAVYLCASSKDELEQYFGPGTRLTVT.

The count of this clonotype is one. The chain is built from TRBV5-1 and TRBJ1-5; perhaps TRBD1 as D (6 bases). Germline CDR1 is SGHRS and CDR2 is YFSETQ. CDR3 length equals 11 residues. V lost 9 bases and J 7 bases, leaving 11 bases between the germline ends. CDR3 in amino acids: CATRQGQPQHF. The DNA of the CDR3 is TGCGCCACCCGCCAGGGGCAGCCCCAGCATTTT.

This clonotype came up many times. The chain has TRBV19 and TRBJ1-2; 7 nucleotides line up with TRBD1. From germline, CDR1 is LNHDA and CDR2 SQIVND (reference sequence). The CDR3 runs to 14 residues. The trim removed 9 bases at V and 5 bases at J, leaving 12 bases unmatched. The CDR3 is CASSPRGGRYGYTF. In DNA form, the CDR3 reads TGTGCCAGCAGCCCCAGGGGGGGACGTTATGGCTACACCTTC.

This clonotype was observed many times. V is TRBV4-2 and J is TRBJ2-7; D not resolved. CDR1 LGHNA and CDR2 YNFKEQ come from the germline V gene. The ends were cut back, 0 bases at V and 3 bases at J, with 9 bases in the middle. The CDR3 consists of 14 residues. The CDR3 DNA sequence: TGTGCCAGCAGCCAAGATACGGTAAACTACGAGCAGTACTTC. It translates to CASSQDTVNYEQYF.

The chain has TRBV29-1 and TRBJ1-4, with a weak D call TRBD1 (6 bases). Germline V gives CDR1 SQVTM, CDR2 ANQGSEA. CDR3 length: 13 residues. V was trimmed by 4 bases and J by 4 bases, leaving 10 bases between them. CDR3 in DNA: TGCAGCGTTGGTGGGGGCCGTAATGAAAAACTGTTTTTT. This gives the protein CSVGGGRNEKLFF.

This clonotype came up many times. CDR3 nucleotide sequence: TGCAGTGCTAAGCGACAGAGCAATCAGCCCCAGCATTTT. Residues: CSAKRQSNQPQHF. This chain links TRBV20-1 with TRBJ1-5, with D possibly TRBD1 on 5 matching bases. From germline, CDR1 is DFQATT and CDR2 SNEGSKA (reference sequence). This CDR3 is 13 amino acids long. Trimming cost V 4 bases and J 1 base, with 8 bases left between them.

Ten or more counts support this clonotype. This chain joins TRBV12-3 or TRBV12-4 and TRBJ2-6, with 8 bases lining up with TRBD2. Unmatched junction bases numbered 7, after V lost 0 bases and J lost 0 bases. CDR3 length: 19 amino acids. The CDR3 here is CASSLAVLAVSSGANVLTF. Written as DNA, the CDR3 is TGTGCCAGCAGTTTAGCCGTACTAGCGGTTAGCTCTGGGGCCAACGTCCTGACTTTC.

CDR3 nucleotides: TGCGCCAGCAGCTTTATCGAGGCCAGCCCGAACACTGAAGCTTTCTTT. Encoded protein: CASSFIEASPNTEAFF. J is TRBJ1-1 and V is TRBV5-1; D gene uncertain. The V gene lost 2 bases and the J gene lost 1 base, with 15 bases spanning the gap. The CDR3 is made up of 16 amino acids. Germline values: CDR1 SGHRS, CDR2 YFSETQ.

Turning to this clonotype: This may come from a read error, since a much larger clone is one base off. The CDR3 DNA is TGTGCCAGCAGTTTAACCCTTTTCCGCGGCTACACCTTC. This codes for CASSLTLFRGYTF. The gene calls are TRBV12-3 or TRBV12-4 and TRBJ1-2; D is uncertain. The CDR3 is 13 amino acids. Trimming took 2 bases from V and 8 from J, leaving 12 bases between them.

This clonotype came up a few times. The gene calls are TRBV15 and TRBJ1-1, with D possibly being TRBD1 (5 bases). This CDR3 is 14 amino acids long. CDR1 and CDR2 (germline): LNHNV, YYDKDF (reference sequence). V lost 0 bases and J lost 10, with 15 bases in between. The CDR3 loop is CATSRDLTGAPAFF. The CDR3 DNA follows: TGTGCCACCAGCAGAGACCTGACCGGGGCCCCAGCTTTCTTT.

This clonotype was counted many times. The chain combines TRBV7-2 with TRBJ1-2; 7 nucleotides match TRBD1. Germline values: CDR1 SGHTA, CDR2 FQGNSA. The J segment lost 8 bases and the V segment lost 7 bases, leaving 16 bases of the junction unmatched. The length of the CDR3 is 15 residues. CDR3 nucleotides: TGTGCCAGCAACCTGGGGGGACAGCTCTTGGAGGGCTACACCTTC. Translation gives CASNLGGQLLEGYTF.

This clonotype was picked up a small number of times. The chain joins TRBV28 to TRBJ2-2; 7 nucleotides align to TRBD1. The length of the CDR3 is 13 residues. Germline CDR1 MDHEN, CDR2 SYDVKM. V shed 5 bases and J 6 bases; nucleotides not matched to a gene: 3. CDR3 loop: CASSRGGAGELFF. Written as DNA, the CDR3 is TGTGCCAGCAGTCGAGGGGGCGCCGGGGAGCTGTTTTTT.

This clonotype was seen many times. CDR3 protein: CASRPLRGTEAFF. The CDR3 DNA reads as TGTGCCAGCAGGCCTCTACGCGGGACTGAAGCTTTCTTT. The chain has TRBV9 and TRBJ1-1; no clear D gene. The CDR3 is 13 amino acids. The V gene lost 5 bases and the J gene lost 5 bases, with 13 bases spanning the gap. Germline V gene data show CDR1 as SGDLS and CDR2 as YYNGEE.

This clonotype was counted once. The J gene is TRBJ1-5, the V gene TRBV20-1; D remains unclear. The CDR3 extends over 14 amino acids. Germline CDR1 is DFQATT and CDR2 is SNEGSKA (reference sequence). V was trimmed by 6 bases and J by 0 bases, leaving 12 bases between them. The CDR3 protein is CSAGWQISNQPQHF. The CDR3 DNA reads TGCAGTGCCGGGTGGCAAATTAGCAATCAGCCCCAGCATTTT.

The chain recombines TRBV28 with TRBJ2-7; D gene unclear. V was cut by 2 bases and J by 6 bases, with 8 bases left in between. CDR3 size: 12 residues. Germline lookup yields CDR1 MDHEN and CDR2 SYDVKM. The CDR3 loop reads CASSLILSEQYF. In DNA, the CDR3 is TGTGCCAGCAGTTTAATCCTGAGCGAGCAGTACTTC.

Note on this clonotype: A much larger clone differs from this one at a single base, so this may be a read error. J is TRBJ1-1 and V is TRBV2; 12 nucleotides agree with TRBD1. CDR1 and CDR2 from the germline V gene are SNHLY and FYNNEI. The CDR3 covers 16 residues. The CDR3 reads CTSRPGTGGENTEAFF. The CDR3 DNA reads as TGTACCAGCAGGCCCGGGACAGGGGGCGAGAACACTGAAGCTTTCTTT.

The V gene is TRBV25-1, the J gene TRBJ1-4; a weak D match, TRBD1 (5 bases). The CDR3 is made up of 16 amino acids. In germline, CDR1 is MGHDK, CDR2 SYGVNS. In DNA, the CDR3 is TGTGACATTGGGGCCTGGCCAACTTCGGCTAATGAAAAACTGTTTTTT. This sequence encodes CDIGAWPTSANEKLFF.

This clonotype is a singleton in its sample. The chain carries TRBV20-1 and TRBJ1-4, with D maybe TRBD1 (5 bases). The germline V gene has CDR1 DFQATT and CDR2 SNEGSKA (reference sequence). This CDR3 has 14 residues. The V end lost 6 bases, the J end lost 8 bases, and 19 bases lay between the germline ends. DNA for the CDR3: TGCAGTGCACCATCGACAGTGGGTGGAGAAAAACTGTTTTTT. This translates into CSAPSTVGGEKLFF.

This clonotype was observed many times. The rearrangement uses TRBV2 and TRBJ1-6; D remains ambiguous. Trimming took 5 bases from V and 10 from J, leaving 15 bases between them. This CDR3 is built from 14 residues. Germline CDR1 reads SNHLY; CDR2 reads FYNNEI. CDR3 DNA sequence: TGTGCCAGCAGTTCGTCTGGGAATTGGTCACCCCTCCACTTT. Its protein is CASSSSGNWSPLHF.